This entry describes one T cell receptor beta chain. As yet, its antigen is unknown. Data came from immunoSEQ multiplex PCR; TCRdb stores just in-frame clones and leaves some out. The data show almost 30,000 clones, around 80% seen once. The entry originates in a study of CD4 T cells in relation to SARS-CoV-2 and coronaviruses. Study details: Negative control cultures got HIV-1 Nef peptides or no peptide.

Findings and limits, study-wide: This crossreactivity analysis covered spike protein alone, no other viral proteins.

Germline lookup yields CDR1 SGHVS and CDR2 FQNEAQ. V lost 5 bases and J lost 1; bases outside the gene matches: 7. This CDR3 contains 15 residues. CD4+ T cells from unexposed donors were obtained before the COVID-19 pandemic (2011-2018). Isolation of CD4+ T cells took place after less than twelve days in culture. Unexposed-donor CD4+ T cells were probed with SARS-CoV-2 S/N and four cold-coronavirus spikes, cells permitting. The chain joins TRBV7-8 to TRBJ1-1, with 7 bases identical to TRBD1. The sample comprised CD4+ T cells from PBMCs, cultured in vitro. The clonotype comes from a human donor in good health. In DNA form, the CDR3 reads TGTGCCAGCAGCCCATTGGGACAGACGAACACTGAAGCTTTCTTT. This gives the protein CASSPLGQTNTEAFF.